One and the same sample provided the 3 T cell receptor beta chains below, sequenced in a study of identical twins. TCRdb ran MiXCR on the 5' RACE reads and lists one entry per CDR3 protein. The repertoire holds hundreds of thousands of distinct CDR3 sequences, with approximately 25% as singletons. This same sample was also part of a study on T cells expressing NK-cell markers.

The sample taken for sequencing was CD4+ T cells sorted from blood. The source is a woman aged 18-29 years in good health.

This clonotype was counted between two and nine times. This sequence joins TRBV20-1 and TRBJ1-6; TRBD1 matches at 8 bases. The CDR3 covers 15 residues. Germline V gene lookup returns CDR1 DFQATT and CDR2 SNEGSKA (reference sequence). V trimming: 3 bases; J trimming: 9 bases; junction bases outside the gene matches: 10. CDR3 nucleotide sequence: TGCAGTGCTAGCTCGGGAGACAGGGGAAGTTCACCCCTCCACTTT. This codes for CSASSGDRGSSPLHF.

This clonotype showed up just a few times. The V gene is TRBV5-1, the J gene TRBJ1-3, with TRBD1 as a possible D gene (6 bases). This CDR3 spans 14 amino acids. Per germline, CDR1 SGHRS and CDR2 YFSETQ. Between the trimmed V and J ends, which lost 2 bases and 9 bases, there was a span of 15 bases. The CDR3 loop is CASSFLGDIGTIYF. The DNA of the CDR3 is TGCGCCAGCAGCTTTTTAGGGGACATTGGCACCATATATTTT.

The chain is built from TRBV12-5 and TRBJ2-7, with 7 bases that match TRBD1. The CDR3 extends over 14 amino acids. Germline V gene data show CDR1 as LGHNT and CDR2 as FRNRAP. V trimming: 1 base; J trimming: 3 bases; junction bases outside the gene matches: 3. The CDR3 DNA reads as TGTGCTAGTGGTTTGGGGGACAGCAACTACGAGCAGTACTTC. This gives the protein CASGLGDSNYEQYF.